Described below is a single T cell receptor (beta chain) sequence and its context. Germline values: CDR1 SGHRS, CDR2 YFSETQ. Trimming took 7 bases from V and 0 from J; bases not matched to a gene: 6. This CDR3 has 14 amino acids. The data originate from a study of blood T cell repertoires in COVID-19. Looking at the study overall: COVID-19 samples collected from the United States, Italy and Spain covered acute and convalescent phases.

Seattle patients were enrolled during active infection and followed longitudinally. The assay was immunoSEQ multiplex PCR, and TCRdb's table has in-frame clones only and misses some. In the table there are more than 300,000 clones, more than 75% of which are singletons. The V call is TRBV5-1, the J call TRBJ2-7; the match to TRBD1 covers 8 bases. The receptor was isolated from a woman younger than 45 with COVID-19, enrolled during active disease. Sequenced: peripheral blood. The CDR3 DNA is TGCGCCAGCTTCCCCGGGACAGGCTCCTACGAGCAGTACTTC. The encoded protein is CASFPGTGSYEQYF.